This T cell receptor (beta chain) was sequenced in a study of tumor and adjacent non-tumor tissue in lung cancer listed by TCRdb under 2018. About the full investigation: Of the cohort, 12 patients had adenocarcinoma, 2 had squamous cell carcinoma and 1 had small cell lung cancer. Ages among the roughly 15 patients ranged from about 31 to 85 years, there were around 10 men and 5 women, and disease was at TNM stage I to III. In total, sequencing yielded approximately 130,000,000 productive TCRbeta reads, which works out to an average of about 4.2 million reads per sample. Using bulk TCRbeta repertoires from over 14 lung cancer patients, the study set lung tumor tissue side by side with matched distant non-tumor lung tissue. TCRbeta CDR3 sequencing was performed on 25 to 30 paired specimens, with one tumor sample and one normal lung sample collected per patient.

Unmatched junction bases come to 6, with V trimmed by 1 base and J by 6 bases. Per the germline V gene, SQVTM is the CDR1 and ANQGSEA is the CDR2. The CDR3 starts with the cysteine, ends with the phenylalanine, and has 13 residues. CDR3 DNA is the only sequence kept; it has 39 bases, read in frame from the first base. RNA was isolated from bulk, unsorted tissue, and RNA quality was assessed with a NanoDrop ND-1000 and an Agilent 2100. The normal lung samples consisted of distant non-tumor tissue collected more than 3 cm from the tumor edge. Newly diagnosed lung cancer patients without prior chemotherapy who had been admitted for thoracic surgery in China between August and November 2014 were enrolled as donors. Patients with previous radiotherapy or chemotherapy, or with another concurrent cancer, were excluded from the study. Surgical tissue pieces of 1-2 cm3 were preserved in RNAlater solution and were kept at -80 degrees C until use.

On the study overall, not on this receptor specifically: The top 100 clones made up a significantly larger cumulative share of the repertoire in normal lung than in tumor tissue. TCR diversity was significantly higher in younger patients, and higher tumor TCR diversity was associated with shorter overall and disease-free survival. The sequencing platform is not named in the methods, and unique molecular identifiers are not mentioned. Because peripheral blood was not sequenced, the blood TCRbeta repertoires of the lung cancer patients in the study went unexamined. Tumor tissue showed significantly higher TCR diversity (inverse Simpson) than normal lung tissue, at 431.37 vs 166.20 (P = 0.0075, Mann-Whitney U test). Only approximately 16 patients were included in the cohort, and the need for larger samples and more detailed clinical data was noted by the authors.

This clonotype has a count of ten or more. Its antigen remains undetermined. Qualities for individual bases were not recorded, and no much larger clone is one base off. The method behind the library was multiplex PCR. The run used an Illumina HiSeq 2500. Following protocols modified from ARM-PCR, the researchers constructed TCRbeta libraries through three rounds of nested PCR with primers (Table S4). Before sequencing, PCR products of 200-500 bp were excised from the gel and purified with the QIAquick gel extraction kit. The source study handled its data this way. Trimmomatic was used to clean the reads, FLASH merged the cleaned reads into complete CDR3 sequences, and MiTCR assigned the sequences to V(D)J germline segments. Clonal diversity was computed as the inverse Simpson's index with VDJtools. A read counted as productive if the sequence was in-frame and lacked a premature stop codon. TCRdb redid the processing of the public reads, applying fastp at Q25 and MiXCR, and retained in-frame beta chains. One record per CDR3 amino acid sequence lists the most common genes and DNA. The V and J calls shown here were made by TCRdb, not taken from the authors' results. This sample lists about 43,000 distinct CDR3 sequences; more than 50% were detected once. Less than 55% of the sample rests with the top ten.

This clonotype was sampled from a man aged 45-65 years with non-small cell lung cancer. Sequenced: distant non-tumor lung tissue. The chain is assembled from TRBV29-1 and TRBJ2-7; 7 nucleotides in the junction match TRBD2. CDR3 protein: CSVEVTERGEQYF. The DNA sequence follows: TGCAGCGTTGAAGTGACGGAGCGGGGCGAGCAGTACTTC.